This T cell receptor beta chain derives from a study of cytomegalovirus exposure and HLA in healthy donors. Study as a whole: Just over 80% of around 390 genotyped donors fell in the Caucasian-associated ancestry cluster.

Study-wide results and limits: There were a few CMV-associated chains whose specificity for CMV antigens was confirmed in vitro. It has been reported that TCR beta sequences accurately predicted the HLA-A and HLA-B alleles of most subjects. Exclusion applied to some V segments, including TRBV6-2 and TRBV6-3, as they were indistinguishable.

This CDR3 spans 15 amino acids. The V gene's germline CDR1 is SGHRS and CDR2 YFSETQ. V was cut by 6 bases and J by 4 bases, with 17 bases left in between. Note on this clone: Its antigen is still unknown.

Amplification used 60 Vbeta primers and 13 Jbeta primers. Method: immunoSEQ multiplex PCR; TCRdb's copy keeps in-frame clones and lacks some. Its listing shows roughly 110,000 clones. The specimen was PBMCs. The chain uses TRBV5-1 and TRBJ2-1; perhaps TRBD2 as D (5 bases). The clonotype originates from a man aged 35-49 years in good health and CMV-seropositive. The CDR3, as DNA: TGCGCCAGCACGGCGGGCCTGGATCTGTACAATGAGCAGTTCTTC. This encodes CASTAGLDLYNEQFF.